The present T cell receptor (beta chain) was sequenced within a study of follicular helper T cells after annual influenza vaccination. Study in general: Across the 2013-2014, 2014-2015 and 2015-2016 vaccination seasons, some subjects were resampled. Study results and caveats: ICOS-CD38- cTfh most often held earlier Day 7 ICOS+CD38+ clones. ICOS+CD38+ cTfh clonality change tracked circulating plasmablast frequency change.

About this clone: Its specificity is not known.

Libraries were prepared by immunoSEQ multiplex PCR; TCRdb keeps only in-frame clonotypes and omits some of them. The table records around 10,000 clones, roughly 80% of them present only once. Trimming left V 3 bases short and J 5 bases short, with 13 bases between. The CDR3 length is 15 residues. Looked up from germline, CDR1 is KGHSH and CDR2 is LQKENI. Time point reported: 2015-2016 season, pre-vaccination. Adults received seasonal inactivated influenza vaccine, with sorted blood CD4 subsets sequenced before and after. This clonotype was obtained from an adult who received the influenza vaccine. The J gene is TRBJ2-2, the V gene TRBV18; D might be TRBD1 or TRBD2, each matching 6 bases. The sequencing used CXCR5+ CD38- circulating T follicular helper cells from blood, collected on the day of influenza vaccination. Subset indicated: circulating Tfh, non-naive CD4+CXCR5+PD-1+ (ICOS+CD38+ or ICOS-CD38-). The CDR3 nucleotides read TGTGCCAGCTCACCCCGCGGGACAATTACCGGGGAGCTGTTTTTT. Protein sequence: CASSPRGTITGELFF. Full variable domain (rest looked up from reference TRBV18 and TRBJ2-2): NAGVMQNPRHLVRRRGQEARLRCSPMKGHSHVYWYRQLPEEGLKFMVYLQKENIIDESGMPKERFSAEFPKEGPSILRIQQVVRGDSAAYFCASSPRGTITGELFFGEGSRLTVL.